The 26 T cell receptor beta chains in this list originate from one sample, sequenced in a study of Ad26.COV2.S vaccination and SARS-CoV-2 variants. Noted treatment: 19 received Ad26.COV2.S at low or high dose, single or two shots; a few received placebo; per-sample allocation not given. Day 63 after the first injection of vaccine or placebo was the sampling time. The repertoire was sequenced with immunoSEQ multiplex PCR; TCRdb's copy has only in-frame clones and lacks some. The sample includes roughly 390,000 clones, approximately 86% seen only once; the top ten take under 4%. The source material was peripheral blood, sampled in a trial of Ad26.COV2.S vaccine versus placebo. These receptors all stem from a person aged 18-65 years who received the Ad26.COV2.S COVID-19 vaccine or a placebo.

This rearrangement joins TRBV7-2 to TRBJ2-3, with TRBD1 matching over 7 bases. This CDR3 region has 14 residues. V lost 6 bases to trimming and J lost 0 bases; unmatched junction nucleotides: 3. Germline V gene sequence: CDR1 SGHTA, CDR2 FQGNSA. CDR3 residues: CASSTGVSTDTQYF. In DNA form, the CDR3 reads TGTGCCAGCAGTACAGGGGTTAGCACAGATACGCAGTATTTT.

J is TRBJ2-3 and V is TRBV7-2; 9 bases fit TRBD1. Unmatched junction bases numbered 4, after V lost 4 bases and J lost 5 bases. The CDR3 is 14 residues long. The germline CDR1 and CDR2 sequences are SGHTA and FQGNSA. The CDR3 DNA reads TGTGCCAGCAGCTCGGACAGGGGAATAGATACGCAGTATTTT. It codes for CASSSDRGIDTQYF. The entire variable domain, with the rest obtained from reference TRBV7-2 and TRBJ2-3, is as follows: GAGVSQSPSNKVTEKGKDVELRCDPISGHTALYWYRQSLGQGLEFLIYFQGNSAPDKSGLPSDRFSAERTGGSVSTLTIQRTQQEDSAVYLCASSSDRGIDTQYFGPGTRLTVL.

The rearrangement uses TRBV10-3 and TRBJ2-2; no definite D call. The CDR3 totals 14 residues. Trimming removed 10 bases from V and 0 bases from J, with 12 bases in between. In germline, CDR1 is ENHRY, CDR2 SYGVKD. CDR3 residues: CATRTDSNTGELFF. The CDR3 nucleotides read TGTGCCACCCGGACGGATTCGAACACCGGGGAGCTGTTTTTT.

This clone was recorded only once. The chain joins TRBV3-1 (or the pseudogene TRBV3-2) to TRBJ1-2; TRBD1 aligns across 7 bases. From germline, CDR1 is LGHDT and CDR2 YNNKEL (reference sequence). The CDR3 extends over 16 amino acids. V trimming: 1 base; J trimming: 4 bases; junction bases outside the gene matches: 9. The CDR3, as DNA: TGTGCCAGCAGCCAAGTATCCAGGGGGGATACCTATGGCTACACCTTC. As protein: CASSQVSRGDTYGYTF.

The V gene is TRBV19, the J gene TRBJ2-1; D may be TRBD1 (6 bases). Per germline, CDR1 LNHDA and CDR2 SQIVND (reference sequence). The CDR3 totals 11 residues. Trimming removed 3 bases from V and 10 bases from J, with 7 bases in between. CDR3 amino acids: CASSMRGEQFF. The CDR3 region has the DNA TGTGCCAGTAGTATGAGGGGGGAGCAGTTCTTC.

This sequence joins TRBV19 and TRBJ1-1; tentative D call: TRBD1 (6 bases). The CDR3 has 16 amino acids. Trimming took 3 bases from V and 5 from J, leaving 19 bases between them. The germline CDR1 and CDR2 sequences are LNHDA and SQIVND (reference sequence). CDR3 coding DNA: TGTGCCAGTAGTATCCGGGGACGGACAGATGGTACTGAAGCTTTCTTT. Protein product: CASSIRGRTDGTEAFF.

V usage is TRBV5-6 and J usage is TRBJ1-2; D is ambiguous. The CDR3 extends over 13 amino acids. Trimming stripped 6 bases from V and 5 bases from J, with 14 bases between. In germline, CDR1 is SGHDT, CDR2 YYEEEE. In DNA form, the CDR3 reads TGTGCCAGCACCACCGCTGAAGGGTATGGCTACACCTTC. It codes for CASTTAEGYGYTF.

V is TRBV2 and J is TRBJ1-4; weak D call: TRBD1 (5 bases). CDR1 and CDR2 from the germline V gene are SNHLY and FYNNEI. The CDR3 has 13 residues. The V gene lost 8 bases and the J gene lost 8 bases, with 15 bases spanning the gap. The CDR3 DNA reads TGTGCCAGCTGTGTACAGGTCGTGGAAAAACTGTTTTTT. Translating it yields CASCVQVVEKLFF.

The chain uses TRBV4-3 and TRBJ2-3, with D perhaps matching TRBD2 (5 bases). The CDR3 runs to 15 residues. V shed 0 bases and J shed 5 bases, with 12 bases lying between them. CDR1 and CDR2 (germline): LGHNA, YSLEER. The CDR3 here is CASSQEALAGDTQYF. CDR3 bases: TGCGCCAGCAGCCAAGAAGCCCTAGCCGGAGATACGCAGTATTTT.

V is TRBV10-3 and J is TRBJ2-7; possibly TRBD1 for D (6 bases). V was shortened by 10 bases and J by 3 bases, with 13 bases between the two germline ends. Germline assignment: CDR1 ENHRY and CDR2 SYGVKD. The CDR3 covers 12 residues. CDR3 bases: TGTGCCACGCGACAGGATCTCTACGAGCAGTACTTC. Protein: CATRQDLYEQYF.

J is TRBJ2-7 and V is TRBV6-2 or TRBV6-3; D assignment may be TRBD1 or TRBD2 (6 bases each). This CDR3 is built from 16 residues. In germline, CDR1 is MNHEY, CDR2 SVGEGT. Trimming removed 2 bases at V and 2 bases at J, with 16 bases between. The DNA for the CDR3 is TGTGCCAGCAGTTACACCGGGGGCAACTTACCCTACGAGCAGTACTTC. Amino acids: CASSYTGGNLPYEQYF.

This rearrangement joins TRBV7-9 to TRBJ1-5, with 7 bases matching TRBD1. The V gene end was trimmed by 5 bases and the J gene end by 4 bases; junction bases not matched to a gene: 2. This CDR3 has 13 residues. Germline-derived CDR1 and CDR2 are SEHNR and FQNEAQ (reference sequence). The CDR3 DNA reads TGTGCCAGCAGCCAGGGGGAGAATCAGCCCCAGCATTTT. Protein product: CASSQGENQPQHF.

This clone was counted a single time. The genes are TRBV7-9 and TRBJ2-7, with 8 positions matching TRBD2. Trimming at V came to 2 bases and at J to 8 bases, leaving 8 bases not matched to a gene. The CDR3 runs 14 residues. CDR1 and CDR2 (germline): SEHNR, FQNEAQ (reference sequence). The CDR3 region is CASSLFAGGTQQYF. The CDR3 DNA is TGTGCCAGCAGCTTATTCGCGGGGGGCACCCAGCAGTACTTC.

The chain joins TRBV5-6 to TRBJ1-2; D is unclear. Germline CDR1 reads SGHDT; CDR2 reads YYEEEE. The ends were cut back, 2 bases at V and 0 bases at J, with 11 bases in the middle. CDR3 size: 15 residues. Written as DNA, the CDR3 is TGTGCCAGCAGCTTAGAAGGACCCGCTAACTATGGCTACACCTTC. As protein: CASSLEGPANYGYTF.

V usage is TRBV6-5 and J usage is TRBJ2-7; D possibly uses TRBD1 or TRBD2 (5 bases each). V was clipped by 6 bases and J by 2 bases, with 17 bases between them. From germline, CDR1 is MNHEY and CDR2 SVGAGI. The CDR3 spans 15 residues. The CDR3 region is CASSVIRDPPYEQYF. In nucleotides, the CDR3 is TGTGCCAGCAGCGTTATCCGGGACCCACCCTACGAGCAGTACTTC.

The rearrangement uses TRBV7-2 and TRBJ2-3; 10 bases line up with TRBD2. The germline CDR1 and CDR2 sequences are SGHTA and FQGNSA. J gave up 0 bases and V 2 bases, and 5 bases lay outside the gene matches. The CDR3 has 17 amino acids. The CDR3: CASSLSTSGVSTDTQYF. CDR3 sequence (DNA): TGTGCCAGCAGCTTATCAACTAGCGGGGTTAGCACAGATACGCAGTATTTT.

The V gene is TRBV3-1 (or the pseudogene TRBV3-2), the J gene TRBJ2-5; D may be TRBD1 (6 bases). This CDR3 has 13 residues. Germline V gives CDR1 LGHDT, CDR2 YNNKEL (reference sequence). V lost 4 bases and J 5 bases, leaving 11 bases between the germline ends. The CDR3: CASSLTRGETQYF. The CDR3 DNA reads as TGTGCCAGCAGCCTAACTAGGGGGGAGACCCAGTACTTC.

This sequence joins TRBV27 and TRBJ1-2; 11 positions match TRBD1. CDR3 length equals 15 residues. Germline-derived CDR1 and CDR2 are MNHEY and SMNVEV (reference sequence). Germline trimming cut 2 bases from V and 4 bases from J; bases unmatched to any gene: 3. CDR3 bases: TGTGCCAGCAGTTTAAAGGGACAGGGGGGCTATGGCTACACCTTC. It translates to CASSLKGQGGYGYTF.

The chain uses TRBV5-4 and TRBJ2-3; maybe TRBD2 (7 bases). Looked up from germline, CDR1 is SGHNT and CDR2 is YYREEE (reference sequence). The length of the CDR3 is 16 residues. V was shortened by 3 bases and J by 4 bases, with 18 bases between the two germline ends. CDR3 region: CASSSILGGPADTQYF. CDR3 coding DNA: TGTGCCAGCAGCTCGATCCTGGGGGGGCCAGCAGATACGCAGTATTTT.

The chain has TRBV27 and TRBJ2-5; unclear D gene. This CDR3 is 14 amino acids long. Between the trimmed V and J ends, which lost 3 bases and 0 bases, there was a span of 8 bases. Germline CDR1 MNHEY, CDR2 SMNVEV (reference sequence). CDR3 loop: CASSFYRDQETQYF. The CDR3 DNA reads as TGTGCCAGCAGTTTTTATCGGGACCAAGAGACCCAGTACTTC.

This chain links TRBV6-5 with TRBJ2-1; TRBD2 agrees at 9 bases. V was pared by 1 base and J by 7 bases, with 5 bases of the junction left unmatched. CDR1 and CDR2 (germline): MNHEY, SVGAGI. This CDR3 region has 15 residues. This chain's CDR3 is CASSYWSSGKNEQFF. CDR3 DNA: TGTGCCAGCAGTTACTGGTCTAGCGGGAAGAATGAGCAGTTCTTC.

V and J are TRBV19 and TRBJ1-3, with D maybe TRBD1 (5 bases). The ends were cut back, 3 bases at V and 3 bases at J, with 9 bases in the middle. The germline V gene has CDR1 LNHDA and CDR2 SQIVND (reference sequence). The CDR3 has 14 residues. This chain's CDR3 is CASSMQGYGNTIYF. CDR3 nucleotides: TGTGCCAGTAGTATGCAGGGATATGGAAACACCATATATTTT.

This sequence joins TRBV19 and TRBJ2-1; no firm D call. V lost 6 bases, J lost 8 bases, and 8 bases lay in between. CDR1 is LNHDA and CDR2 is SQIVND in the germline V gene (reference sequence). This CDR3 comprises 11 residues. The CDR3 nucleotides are TGTGCCAGTAGCAACCATCATGAGCAGTTCTTC. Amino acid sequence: CASSNHHEQFF.

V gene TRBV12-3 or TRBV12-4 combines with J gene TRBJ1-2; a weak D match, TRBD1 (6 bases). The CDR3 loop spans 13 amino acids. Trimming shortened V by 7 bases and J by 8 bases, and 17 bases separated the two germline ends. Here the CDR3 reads CASTSPTRGGYTF. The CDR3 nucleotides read TGTGCCAGCACTTCCCCCACCAGGGGCGGCTACACCTTC.

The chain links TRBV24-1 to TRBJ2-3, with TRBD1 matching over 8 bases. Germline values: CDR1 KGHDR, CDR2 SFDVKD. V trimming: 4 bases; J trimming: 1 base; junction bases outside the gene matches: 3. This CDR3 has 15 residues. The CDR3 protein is CATSDPGQGTDTQYF. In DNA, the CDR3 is TGTGCCACCAGTGACCCGGGACAGGGCACAGATACGCAGTATTTT.

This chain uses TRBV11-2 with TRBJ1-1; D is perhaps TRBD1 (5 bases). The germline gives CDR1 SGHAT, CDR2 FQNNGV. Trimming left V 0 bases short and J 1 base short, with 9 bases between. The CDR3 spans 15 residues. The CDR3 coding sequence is TGTGCCAGCAGCTTAGAGGGACTAGGGAACACTGAAGCTTTCTTT. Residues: CASSLEGLGNTEAFF.